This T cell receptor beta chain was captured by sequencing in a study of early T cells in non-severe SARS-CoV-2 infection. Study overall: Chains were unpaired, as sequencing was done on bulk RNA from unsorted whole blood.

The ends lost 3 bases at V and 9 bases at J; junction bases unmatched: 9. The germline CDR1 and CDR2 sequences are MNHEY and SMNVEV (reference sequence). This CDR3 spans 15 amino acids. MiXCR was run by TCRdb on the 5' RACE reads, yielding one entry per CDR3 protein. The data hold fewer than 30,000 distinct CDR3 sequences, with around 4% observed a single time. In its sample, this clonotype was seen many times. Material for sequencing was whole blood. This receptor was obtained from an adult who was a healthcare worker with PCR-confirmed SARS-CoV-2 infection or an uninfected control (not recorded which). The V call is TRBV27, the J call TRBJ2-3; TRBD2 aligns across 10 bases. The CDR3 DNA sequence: TGTGCCAGCAGTTTCCTAGCGGGAGAGAGGGGCACGCAGTATTTT. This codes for CASSFLAGERGTQYF.